The 10 T cell receptor beta chains given below trace back to one sample, sequenced in a study of response to subunit inactivated influenza vaccine. TCRdb independently ran MiXCR on the RT-PCR reads; one entry per CDR3 protein. In the table there are about 800,000 distinct CDR3 sequences, less than 25% of which are singletons. The specimen was PBMCs from blood, collected more than 4 days after vaccination. All receptors come from a man aged 45 to 65 who received an inactivated influenza vaccine.

This clonotype occurred a few times. The chain links TRBV2 to TRBJ2-2; 8 nucleotides line up with TRBD1. CDR3 length equals 16 residues. Germline V gives CDR1 SNHLY, CDR2 FYNNEI. V lost 10 bases and J lost 0; bases outside the gene matches: 10. The CDR3 region is CAIPRTGLANTGELFF. In DNA form, the CDR3 reads TGTGCCATTCCTCGGACAGGGTTGGCGAACACCGGGGAGCTGTTTTTT.

The V and J genes are TRBV3-1 and TRBJ2-7; D not resolved. Germline V gives CDR1 LGHDT, CDR2 YNNKEL (reference sequence). The length of the CDR3 is 14 residues. Deletions cut 2 bases from V and 2 bases from J, with 10 bases between. CDR3 DNA sequence: TGTGCCAGCAGCCAAAGGCAGATTACCTACGAGCAGTACTTC. This sequence encodes CASSQRQITYEQYF.

The chain recombines TRBV7-9 with TRBJ1-3; the match to TRBD1 covers 9 bases. This CDR3 region has 15 residues. V shed 5 bases, J shed 5 bases, and the junction held 7 bases outside the gene matches. Germline assignment: CDR1 SEHNR and CDR2 FQNEAQ (reference sequence). CDR3 nucleotide sequence: TGTGCCAGCAGCATGACAGGGACAGGGAGAAACACCATATATTTT. Encoded protein: CASSMTGTGRNTIYF.

This clonotype was detected many times. This chain links TRBV10-3 with TRBJ2-7, with D possibly TRBD2 on 6 matching bases. CDR1 and CDR2 (germline): ENHRY, SYGVKD. V was clipped by 6 bases and J by 2 bases, with 14 bases between them. The CDR3 is 14 amino acids. In DNA, the CDR3 is TGTGCCATCAGGCCCCACGGGGGTACCTACGAGCAGTACTTC. This sequence encodes CAIRPHGGTYEQYF.

The count of this clonotype is one. Compared with germline, one end of the junction differs, possibly owing to a read error. The chain is built from TRBV2 and TRBJ2-1; 7 positions match TRBD1. CDR1 is SNHLY and CDR2 is FYNNEI in the germline V gene. This CDR3 has 19 residues. The CDR3 spells CACSQRPTGTLIHYNEQFF. For the CDR3, the DNA is TGTGCCTGCAGTCAACGCCCGACAGGGACCCTTATTCACTACAATGAGCAGTTCTTC.

The chain joins TRBV27 to TRBJ2-7; D might be TRBD1 (5 bases). The CDR3 extends over 14 amino acids. Germline lookup yields CDR1 MNHEY and CDR2 SMNVEV (reference sequence). The V and J ends lost 3 bases and 6 bases respectively, with 15 bases between them. CDR3 nucleotides: TGTGCCAGCAGTTTGTCCAGGGTGGTGGGCGAGCAGTACTTC. Encoded protein: CASSLSRVVGEQYF.

This clonotype appeared a few times. The chain carries TRBV29-1 and TRBJ1-1, with D perhaps matching TRBD1 (6 bases). The V end was cut by 1 base, the J end by 4 bases, with 16 bases between. The CDR3 has 15 residues. Germline V gene data show CDR1 as SQVTM and CDR2 as ANQGSEA. The CDR3 DNA follows: TGCAGCGTTGAAGTAGGGGGGCCCGCGGGCACTGAAGCTTTCTTT. Translating it yields CSVEVGGPAGTEAFF.

The table lists this clonotype with a few counts. The V call is TRBV5-5, the J call TRBJ2-7; D is unresolved. Between the trimmed V and J ends, which lost 0 bases and 0 bases, there was a span of 7 bases. CDR3 size: 14 residues. Looked up from germline, CDR1 is SGHKS and CDR2 is YYEKEE (reference sequence). The CDR3 region has the DNA TGTGCCAGCAGCTTGGAGATGAACTCCTACGAGCAGTACTTC. It codes for CASSLEMNSYEQYF.

This clonotype has a handful of counts. The chain employs TRBV12-3 or TRBV12-4 and TRBJ1-5; 7 positions match TRBD1. CDR3 length equals 15 residues. Germline trimming cut 3 bases from V and 6 bases from J; bases unmatched to any gene: 8. The CDR3, as DNA: TGTGCCAGCAGTTTTTCAGGGGGACGCGGTCAGCCCCAGCATTTT. Translated, it gives CASSFSGGRGQPQHF.

This clonotype was seen more than once but under ten times. In nucleotides, the CDR3 is TGTGCCAGCAGCTTACGGGACCGTAACTATGGCTACACCTTC. Translation gives CASSLRDRNYGYTF. The V call is TRBV7-8, the J call TRBJ1-2; D perhaps matches TRBD1 (5 bases). The CDR3 consists of 14 residues. V lost 2 bases to trimming and J lost 1 base, with 8 bases between them. Germline-derived CDR1 and CDR2 are SGHVS and FQNEAQ. Full variable domain (remainder filled in from reference TRBV7-8 and TRBJ1-2): GAGVSQSPRYKVAKRGQDVALRCDPISGHVSLFWYQQALGQGPEFLTYFQNEAQLDKSGLPSDRFFAERPEGSVSTLKIQRTQQEDSAVYLCASSLRDRNYGYTFGSGTRLTVV.